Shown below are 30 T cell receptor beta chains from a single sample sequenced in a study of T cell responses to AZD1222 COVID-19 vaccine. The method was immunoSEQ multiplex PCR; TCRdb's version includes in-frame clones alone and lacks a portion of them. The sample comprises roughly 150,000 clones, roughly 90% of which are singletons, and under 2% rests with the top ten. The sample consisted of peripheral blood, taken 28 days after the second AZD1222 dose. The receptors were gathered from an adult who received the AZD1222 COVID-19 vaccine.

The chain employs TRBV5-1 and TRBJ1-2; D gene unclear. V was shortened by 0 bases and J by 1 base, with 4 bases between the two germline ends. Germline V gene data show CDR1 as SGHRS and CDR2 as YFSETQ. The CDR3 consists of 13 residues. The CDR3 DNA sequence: TGCGCCAGCAGCTTGGCGGATAACTATGGCTACACCTTC. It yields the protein CASSLADNYGYTF.

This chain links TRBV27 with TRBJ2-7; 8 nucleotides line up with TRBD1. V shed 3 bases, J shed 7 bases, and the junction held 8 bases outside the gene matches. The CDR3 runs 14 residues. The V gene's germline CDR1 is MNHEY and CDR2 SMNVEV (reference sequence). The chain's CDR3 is CASSFAGGAGEQYV. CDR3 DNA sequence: TGTGCCAGCAGTTTTGCAGGGGGCGCGGGGGAGCAGTACGTC.

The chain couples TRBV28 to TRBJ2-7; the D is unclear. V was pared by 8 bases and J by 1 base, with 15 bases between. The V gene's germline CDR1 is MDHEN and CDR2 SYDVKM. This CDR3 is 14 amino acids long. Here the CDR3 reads CASGPHDRSYEQYF. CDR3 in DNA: TGTGCCAGCGGCCCCCACGACCGATCCTACGAGCAGTACTTC.

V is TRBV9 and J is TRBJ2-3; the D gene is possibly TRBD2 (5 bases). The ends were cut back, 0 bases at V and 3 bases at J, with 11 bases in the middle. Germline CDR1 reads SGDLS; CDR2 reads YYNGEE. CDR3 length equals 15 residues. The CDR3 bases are TGTGCCAGCAGCGTAGGGACTCTGAATACAGATACGCAGTATTTT. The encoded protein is CASSVGTLNTDTQYF.

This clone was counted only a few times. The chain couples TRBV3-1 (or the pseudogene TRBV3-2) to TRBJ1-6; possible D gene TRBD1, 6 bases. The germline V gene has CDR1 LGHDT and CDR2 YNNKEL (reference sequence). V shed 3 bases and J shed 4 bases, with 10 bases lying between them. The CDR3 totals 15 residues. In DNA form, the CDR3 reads TGTGCCAGCAGCCAGGGGGCGCAATATAATTCACCCCTCCACTTT. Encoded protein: CASSQGAQYNSPLHF.

CDR3: CASSLERYEQYF. The CDR3 nucleotides read TGTGCCAGCAGCCTAGAGAGGTACGAGCAGTACTTC. The rearrangement links TRBV6-6 to TRBJ2-7, with unresolved D. V was shortened by 6 bases and J by 4 bases, with 10 bases between the two germline ends. CDR1 is MNHNY and CDR2 is SVGAGI in the germline V gene (reference sequence). The CDR3 is 12 amino acids.

The DNA for the CDR3 is TGTGCCAGCTCTCGTAGTTCCGGGGAGCTGTTTTTT. Protein product: CASSRSSGELFF. The chain uses TRBV18 and TRBJ2-2; D remains ambiguous. CDR3 length: 12 amino acids. Deletions cut 6 bases from V and 6 bases from J, with 8 bases between. CDR1 KGHSH and CDR2 LQKENI come from the germline V gene. The full variable domain, rest sourced from reference TRBV18 and TRBJ2-2, is NAGVMQNPRHLVRRRGQEARLRCSPMKGHSHVYWYRQLPEEGLKFMVYLQKENIIDESGMPKERFSAEFPKEGPSILRIQQVVRGDSAAYFCASSRSSGELFFGEGSRLTVL.

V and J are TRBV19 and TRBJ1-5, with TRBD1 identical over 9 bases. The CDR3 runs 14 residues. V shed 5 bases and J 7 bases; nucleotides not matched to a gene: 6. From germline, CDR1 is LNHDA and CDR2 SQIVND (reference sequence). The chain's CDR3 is CASSQGQGGQPQHF. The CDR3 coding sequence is TGTGCCAGTAGTCAGGGACAGGGCGGACAGCCCCAGCATTTT.

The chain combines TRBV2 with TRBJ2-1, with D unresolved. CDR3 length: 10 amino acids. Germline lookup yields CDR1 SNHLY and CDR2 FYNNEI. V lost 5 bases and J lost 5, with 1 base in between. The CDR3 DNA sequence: TGTGCCAGCAGTAACAATGAGCAGTTCTTC. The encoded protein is CASSNNEQFF.

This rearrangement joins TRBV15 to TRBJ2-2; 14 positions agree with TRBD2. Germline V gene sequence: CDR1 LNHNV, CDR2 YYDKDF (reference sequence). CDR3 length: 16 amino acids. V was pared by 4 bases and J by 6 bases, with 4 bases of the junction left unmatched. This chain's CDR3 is CATSNPGLAGAGELFF. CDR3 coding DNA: TGTGCCACCAGCAATCCGGGACTAGCGGGGGCCGGGGAGCTGTTTTTT.

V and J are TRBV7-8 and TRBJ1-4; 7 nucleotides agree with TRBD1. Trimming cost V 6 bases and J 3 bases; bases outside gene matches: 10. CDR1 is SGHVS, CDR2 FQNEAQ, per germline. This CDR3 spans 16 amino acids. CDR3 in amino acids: CASSFTGGQPNEKLFF. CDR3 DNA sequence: TGTGCCAGCAGTTTCACTGGGGGACAGCCTAATGAAAAACTGTTTTTT. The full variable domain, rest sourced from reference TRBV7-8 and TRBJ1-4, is GAGVSQSPRYKVAKRGQDVALRCDPISGHVSLFWYQQALGQGPEFLTYFQNEAQLDKSGLPSDRFFAERPEGSVSTLKIQRTQQEDSAVYLCASSFTGGQPNEKLFFGSGTQLSVL.

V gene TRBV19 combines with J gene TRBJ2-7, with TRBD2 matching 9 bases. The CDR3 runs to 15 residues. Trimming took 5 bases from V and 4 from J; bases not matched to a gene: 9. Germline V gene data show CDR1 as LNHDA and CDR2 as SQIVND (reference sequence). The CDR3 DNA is TGTGCCAGTAGTTGGGGTAGCGGGAGATTATACGAGCAGTACTTC. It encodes CASSWGSGRLYEQYF.

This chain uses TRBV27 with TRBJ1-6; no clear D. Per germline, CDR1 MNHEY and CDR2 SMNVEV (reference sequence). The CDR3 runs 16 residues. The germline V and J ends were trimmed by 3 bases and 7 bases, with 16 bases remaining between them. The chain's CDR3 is CASSFTGGNRNSPLHF. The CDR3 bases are TGTGCCAGCAGTTTCACCGGCGGAAACCGAAATTCACCCCTCCACTTT.

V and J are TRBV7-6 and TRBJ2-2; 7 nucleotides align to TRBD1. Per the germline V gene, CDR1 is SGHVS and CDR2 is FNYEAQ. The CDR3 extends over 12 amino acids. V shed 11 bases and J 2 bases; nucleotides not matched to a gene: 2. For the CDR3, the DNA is TGTGCCGGACAGGTTAACACCGGGGAGCTGTTTTTT. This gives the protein CAGQVNTGELFF.

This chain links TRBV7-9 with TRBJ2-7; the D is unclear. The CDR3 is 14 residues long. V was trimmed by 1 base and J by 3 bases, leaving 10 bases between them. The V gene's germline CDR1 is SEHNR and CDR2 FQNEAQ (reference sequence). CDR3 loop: CASSLGLTIYEQYF. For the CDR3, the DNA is TGTGCCAGCAGCTTAGGGTTGACAATCTACGAGCAGTACTTC.

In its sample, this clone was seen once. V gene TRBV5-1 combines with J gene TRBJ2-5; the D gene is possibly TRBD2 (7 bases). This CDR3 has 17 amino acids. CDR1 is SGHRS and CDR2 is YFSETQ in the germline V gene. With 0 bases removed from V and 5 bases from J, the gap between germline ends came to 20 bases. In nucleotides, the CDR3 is TGCGCCAGCAGCTTGGTAAAAGGGGGACTAACAGGGGAGACCCAGTACTTC. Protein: CASSLVKGGLTGETQYF.

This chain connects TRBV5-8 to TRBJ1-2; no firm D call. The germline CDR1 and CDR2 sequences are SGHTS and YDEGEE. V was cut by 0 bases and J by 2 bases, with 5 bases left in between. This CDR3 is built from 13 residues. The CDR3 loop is CASSLAVNYGYTF. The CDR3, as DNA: TGTGCCAGCAGCTTGGCCGTAAACTATGGCTACACCTTC. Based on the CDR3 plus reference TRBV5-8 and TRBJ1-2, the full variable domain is EAGVTQSPTHLIKTRGQQATLRCSPISGHTSVYWYQQALGLGLQFLLWYDEGEERNRGNFPPRFSGRQFPNYSSELNVNALELEDSALYLCASSLAVNYGYTFGSGTRLTVV.

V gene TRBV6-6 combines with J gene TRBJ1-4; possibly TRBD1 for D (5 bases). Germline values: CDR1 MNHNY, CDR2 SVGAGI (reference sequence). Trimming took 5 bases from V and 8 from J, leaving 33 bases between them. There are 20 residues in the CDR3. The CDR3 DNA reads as TGTGCCAGCAGTCGTCTGGCTGGAACAGGACCCCCAGGACCGGGGGAAAAACTGTTTTTT. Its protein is CASSRLAGTGPPGPGEKLFF.

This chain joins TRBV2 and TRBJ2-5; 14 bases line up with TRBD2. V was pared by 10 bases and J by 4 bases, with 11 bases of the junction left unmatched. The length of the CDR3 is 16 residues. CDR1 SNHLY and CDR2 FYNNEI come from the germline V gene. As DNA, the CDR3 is TGTGCCACCAAGGGACTAGCGGGAGTAGGTGTAGAGACCCAGTACTTC. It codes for CATKGLAGVGVETQYF.

CDR3 DNA sequence: TGTGCCTGGGGGACAGAGAATGAAAAACTGTTTTTT. Its protein is CAWGTENEKLFF. The chain has TRBV30 and TRBJ1-4; 7 bases map to TRBD1. This CDR3 spans 12 amino acids. Trimming cost V 5 bases and J 5 bases; bases outside gene matches: 2. Germline V lookup: CDR1 GTSNPN, CDR2 SVGIG (reference sequence).

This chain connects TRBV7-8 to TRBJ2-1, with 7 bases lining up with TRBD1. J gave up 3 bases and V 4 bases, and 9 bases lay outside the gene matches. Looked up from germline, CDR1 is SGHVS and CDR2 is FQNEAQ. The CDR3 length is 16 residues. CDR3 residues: CASSSPTGSGYNEQFF. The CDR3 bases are TGTGCCAGCAGCTCGCCGACAGGGAGTGGCTACAATGAGCAGTTCTTC.

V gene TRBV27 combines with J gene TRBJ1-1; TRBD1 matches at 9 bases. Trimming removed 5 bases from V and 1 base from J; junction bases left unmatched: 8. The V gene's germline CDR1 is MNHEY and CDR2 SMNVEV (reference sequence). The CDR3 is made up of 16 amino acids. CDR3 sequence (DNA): TGTGCCAGCAGTCGTACCTACAGGGGGCGGAACACTGAAGCTTTCTTT. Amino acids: CASSRTYRGRNTEAFF.

CDR3 loop: CASSEGGRGNNEQFF. As DNA, the CDR3 is TGTGCCAGCAGTGAGGGCGGGAGGGGGAACAATGAGCAGTTCTTC. The chain links TRBV6-4 to TRBJ2-1; 9 bases match TRBD2. Trimming removed 3 bases from V and 5 bases from J; junction bases left unmatched: 5. There are 15 residues in the CDR3. Germline CDR1 is MRHNA and CDR2 is SNTAGT.

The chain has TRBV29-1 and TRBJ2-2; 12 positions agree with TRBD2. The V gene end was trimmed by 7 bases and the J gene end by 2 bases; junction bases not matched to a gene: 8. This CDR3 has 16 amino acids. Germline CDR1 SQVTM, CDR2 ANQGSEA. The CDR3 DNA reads TGCAGCGCCGCCGGACTAGCGGGGATTAACACCGGGGAGCTGTTTTTT. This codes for CSAAGLAGINTGELFF.

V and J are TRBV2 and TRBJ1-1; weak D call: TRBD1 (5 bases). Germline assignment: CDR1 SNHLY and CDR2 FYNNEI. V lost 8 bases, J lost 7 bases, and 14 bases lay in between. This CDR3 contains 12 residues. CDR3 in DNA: TGTGCCAGCGCCTTAGGGGCTGGTGAAGCTTTCTTT. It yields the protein CASALGAGEAFF.

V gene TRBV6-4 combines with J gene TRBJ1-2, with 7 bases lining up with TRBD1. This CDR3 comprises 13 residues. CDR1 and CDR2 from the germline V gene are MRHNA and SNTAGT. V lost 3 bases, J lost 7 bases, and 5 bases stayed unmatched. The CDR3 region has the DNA TGTGCCAGCAGTGAGGGACAGCTGACTGGCTACACCTTC. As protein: CASSEGQLTGYTF.

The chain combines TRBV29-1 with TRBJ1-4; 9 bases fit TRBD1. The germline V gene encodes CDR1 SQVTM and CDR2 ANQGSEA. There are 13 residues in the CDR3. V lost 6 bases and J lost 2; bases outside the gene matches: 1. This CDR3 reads CSVGTGTNEKLFF. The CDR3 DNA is TGCAGCGTGGGGACAGGGACTAATGAAAAACTGTTTTTT.

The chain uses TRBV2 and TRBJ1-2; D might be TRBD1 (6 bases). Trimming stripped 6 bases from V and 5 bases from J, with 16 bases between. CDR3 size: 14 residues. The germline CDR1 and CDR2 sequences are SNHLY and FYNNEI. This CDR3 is CASSPRKGEYGYTF. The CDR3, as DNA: TGTGCCAGCAGCCCAAGAAAGGGGGAATATGGCTACACCTTC.

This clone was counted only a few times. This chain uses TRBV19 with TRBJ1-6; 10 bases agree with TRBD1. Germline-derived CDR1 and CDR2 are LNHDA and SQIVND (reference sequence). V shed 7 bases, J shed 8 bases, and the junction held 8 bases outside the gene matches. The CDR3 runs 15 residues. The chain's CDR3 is CASTPGQGTDSPLHF. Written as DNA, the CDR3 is TGTGCCAGTACCCCGGGACAGGGGACGGATTCACCCCTCCACTTT.

The CDR3 sequence: CASSDPGTYGSYEQYV. The CDR3 nucleotides are TGTGCCAGTAGCGACCCCGGGACTTACGGCTCCTACGAGCAGTACGTC. This chain uses TRBV6-2 or TRBV6-3 with TRBJ2-7; tentatively, D is TRBD2 (6 bases). Per the germline V gene, CDR1 is MNHEY and CDR2 is SVGEGT. The V gene lost 9 bases and the J gene lost 0 bases, with 21 bases spanning the gap. This CDR3 contains 16 residues.